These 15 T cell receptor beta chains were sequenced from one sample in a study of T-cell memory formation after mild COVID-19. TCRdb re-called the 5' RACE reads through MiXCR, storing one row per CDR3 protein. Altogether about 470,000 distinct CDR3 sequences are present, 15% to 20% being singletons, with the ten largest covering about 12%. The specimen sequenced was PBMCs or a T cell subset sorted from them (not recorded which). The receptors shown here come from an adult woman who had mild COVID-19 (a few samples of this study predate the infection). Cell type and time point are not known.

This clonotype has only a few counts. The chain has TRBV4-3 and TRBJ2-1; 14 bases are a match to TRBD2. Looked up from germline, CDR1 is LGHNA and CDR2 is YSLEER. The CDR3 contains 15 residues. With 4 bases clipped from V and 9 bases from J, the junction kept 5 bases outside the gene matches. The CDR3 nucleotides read TGCGCCAGCAGCCTGGGACTAGCGGGAGATGGTGAGCAGTTCTTC. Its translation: CASSLGLAGDGEQFF.

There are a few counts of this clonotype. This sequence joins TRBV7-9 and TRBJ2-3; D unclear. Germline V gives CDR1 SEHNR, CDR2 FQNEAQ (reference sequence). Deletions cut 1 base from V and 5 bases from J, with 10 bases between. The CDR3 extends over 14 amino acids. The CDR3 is CASSLVGIGDTQYF. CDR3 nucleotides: TGTGCCAGCAGCTTAGTAGGGATCGGAGATACGCAGTATTTT.

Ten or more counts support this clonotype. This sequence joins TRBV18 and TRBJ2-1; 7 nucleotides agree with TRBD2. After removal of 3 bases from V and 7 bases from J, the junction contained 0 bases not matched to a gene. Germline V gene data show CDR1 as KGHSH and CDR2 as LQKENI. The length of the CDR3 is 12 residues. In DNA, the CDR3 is TGTGCCAGCTCACCTAGCGGGAATGAGCAGTTCTTC. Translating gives CASSPSGNEQFF. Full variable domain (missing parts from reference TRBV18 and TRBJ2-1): NAGVMQNPRHLVRRRGQEARLRCSPMKGHSHVYWYRQLPEEGLKFMVYLQKENIIDESGMPKERFSAEFPKEGPSILRIQQVVRGDSAAYFCASSPSGNEQFFGPGTRLTVL.

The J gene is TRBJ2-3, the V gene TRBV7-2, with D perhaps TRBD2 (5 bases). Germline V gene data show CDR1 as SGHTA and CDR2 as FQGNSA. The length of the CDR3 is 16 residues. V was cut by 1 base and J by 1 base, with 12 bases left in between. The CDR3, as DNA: TGTGCCAGCAGCTTAGGCGCCCTAGCCGGCACAGATACGCAGTATTTT. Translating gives CASSLGALAGTDTQYF.

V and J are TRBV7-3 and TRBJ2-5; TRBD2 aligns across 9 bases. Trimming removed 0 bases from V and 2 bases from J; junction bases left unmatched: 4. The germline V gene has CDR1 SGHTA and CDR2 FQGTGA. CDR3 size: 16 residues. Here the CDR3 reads CASSLTVLAGQETQYF. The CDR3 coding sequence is TGTGCCAGCAGCTTAACAGTACTAGCGGGTCAAGAGACCCAGTACTTC.

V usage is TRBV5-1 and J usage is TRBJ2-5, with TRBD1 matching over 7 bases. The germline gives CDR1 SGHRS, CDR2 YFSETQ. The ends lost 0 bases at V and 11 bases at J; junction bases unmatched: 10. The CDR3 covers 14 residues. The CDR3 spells CASSLAPGQSSQYF. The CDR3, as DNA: TGCGCCAGCAGCTTGGCACCGGGACAGTCAAGTCAGTACTTC. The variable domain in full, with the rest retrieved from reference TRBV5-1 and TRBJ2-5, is KAGVTQTPRYLIKTRGQQVTLSCSPISGHRSVSWYQQTPGQGLQFLFEYFSETQRNKGNFPGRFSGRQFSNSRSEMNVSTLELGDSALYLCASSLAPGQSSQYFGPGTRLLVL.

CDR3 nucleotide sequence: TGTGCCAGCAGCTTATCTGCTCCAACCGGTGAGCAGTTCTTC. Protein: CASSLSAPTGEQFF. The chain carries TRBV7-3 and TRBJ2-1; the D is unclear. The CDR3 runs to 14 residues. Germline-derived CDR1 and CDR2 are SGHTA and FQGTGA. V lost 2 bases and J 9 bases, leaving 14 bases between the germline ends. The whole variable domain, filled in from reference TRBV7-3 and TRBJ2-1, reads GAGVSQTPSNKVTEKGKYVELRCDPISGHTALYWYRQSLGQGPEFLIYFQGTGAADDSGLPNDRFFAVRPEGSVSTLKIQRTERGDSAVYLCASSLSAPTGEQFFGPGTRLTVL.

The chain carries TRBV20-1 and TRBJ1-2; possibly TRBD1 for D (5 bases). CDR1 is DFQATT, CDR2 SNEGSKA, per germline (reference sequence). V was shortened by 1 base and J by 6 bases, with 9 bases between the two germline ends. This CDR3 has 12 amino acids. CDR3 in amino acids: CSARVPGNGYTF. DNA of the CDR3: TGCAGTGCTAGAGTTCCAGGGAATGGCTACACCTTC.

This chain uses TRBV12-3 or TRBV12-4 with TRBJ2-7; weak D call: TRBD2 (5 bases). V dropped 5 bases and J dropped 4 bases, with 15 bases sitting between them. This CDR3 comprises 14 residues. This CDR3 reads CASSPGLEEYEQYF. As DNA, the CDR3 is TGTGCCAGCAGTCCTGGACTGGAAGAATACGAGCAGTACTTC.

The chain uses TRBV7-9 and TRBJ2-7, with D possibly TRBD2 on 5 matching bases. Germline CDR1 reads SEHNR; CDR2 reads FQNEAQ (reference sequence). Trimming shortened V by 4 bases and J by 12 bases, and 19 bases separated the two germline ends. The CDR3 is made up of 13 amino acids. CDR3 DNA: TGTGCCAGCAGCTATGACGGGGTCTCCGTTTGGTACTTC. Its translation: CASSYDGVSVWYF.

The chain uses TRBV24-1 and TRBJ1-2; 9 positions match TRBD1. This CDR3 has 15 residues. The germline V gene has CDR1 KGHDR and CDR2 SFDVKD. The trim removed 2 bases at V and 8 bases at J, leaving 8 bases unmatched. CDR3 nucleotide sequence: TGTGCCACCAGTGATTGGGGACAGGGAGTTGGCGGCTACACCTTC. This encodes CATSDWGQGVGGYTF.

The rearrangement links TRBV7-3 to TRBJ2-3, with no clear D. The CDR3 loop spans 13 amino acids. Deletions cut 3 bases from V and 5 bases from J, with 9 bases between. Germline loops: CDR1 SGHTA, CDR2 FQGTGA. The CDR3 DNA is TGTGCCAGCAGCTTGGTATCCGAAGATACGCAGTATTTT. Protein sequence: CASSLVSEDTQYF.

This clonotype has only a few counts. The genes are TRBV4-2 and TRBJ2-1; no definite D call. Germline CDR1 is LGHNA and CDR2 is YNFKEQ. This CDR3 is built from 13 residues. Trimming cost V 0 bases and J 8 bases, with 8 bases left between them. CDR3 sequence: CASSQEEADEQFF. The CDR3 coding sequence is TGTGCCAGCAGCCAAGAAGAGGCGGATGAGCAGTTCTTC.

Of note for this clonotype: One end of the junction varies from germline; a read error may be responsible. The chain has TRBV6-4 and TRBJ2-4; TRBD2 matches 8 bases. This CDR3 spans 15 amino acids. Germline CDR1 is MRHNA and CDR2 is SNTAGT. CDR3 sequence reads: CASSDSPVTGGANPF. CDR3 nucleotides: TGTGCCAGCAGTGACTCCCCGGTTACCGGGGGGGCCAATCCCTTC.

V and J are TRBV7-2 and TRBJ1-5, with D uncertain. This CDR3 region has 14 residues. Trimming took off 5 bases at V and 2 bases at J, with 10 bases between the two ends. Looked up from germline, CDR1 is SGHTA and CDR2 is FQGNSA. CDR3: CASSTTPGNQPQHF. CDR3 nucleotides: TGTGCCAGCAGCACGACCCCAGGCAATCAGCCCCAGCATTTT. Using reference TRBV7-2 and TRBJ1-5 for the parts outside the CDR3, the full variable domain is GAGVSQSPSNKVTEKGKDVELRCDPISGHTALYWYRQSLGQGLEFLIYFQGNSAPDKSGLPSDRFSAERTGGSVSTLTIQRTQQEDSAVYLCASSTTPGNQPQHFGDGTRLSIL.